The subject of this entry is one T cell receptor beta chain. The antigen is not known. CDR1 is MNHEY, CDR2 SVGAGI, per germline. CDR3 length: 14 amino acids. Trimming left V 7 bases short and J 5 bases short, with 14 bases between. Libraries were prepared by immunoSEQ multiplex PCR; TCRdb keeps only in-frame clonotypes and omits some of them. The repertoire holds roughly 76,000 clones, with 60% to 80% as singletons. The data were obtained in a study of vaccination effects on CD4 cells after COVID-19. Peptide-pool stimulation followed by sequencing identified expanded antigen-specific CD4+ clonotypes in the ViraFEST assay. Following 10 days of culture, CD4+ T cells were isolated. They grew a few million PBMC in each well, adding 10 IU/ml IL-2 and about 9.5 ug/ml peptides.

The origin of this receptor is a human donor who received a COVID-19 vaccine. This chain connects TRBV6-5 to TRBJ1-4, with D possibly matching TRBD1 (6 bases). Material: CD4+ T cells from PBMCs cultured with HCoV-229E spike peptides, obtained before COVID-19 vaccination. The CDR3 region has the DNA TGTGCCAGCATGGCAGGGGATTGGAATGAAAAACTGTTTTTT. Translating it yields CASMAGDWNEKLFF.